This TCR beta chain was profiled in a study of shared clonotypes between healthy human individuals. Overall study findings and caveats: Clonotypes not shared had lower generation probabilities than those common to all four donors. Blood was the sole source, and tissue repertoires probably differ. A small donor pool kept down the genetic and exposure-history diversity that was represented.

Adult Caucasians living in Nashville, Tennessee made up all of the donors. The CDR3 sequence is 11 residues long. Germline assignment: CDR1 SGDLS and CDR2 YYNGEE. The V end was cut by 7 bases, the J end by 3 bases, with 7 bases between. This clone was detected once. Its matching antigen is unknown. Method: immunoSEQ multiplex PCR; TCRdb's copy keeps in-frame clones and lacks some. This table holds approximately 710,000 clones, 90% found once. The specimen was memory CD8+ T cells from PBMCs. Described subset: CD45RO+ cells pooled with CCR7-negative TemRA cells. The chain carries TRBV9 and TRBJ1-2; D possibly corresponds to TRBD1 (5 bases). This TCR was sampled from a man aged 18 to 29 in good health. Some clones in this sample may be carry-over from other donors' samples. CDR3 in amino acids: CASVGDYGYTF. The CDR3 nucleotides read TGTGCCAGCGTGGGGGACTATGGCTACACCTTC.